The 29 T cell receptor beta chains below all came from one sample that was sequenced in a study of blood T cell repertoires in COVID-19. The method was immunoSEQ multiplex PCR; TCRdb's version includes in-frame clones alone and lacks a portion of them. The sample lists tens of thousands of clones; around three quarters were seen once. Sequencing input: peripheral blood. The receptors here all came from a human donor in a cohort sampled during active COVID-19.

The rearrangement joins TRBV27 to TRBJ1-1; TRBD1 aligns across 7 bases. Germline-derived CDR1 and CDR2 are MNHEY and SMNVEV (reference sequence). CDR3 size: 15 residues. V lost 3 bases, J lost 0 bases, and 4 bases stayed unmatched. The CDR3 region is CASSFQDRLNTEAFF. The CDR3 bases are TGTGCCAGCAGTTTCCAGGACAGGCTGAACACTGAAGCTTTCTTT.

This chain connects TRBV2 to TRBJ1-1, with D possibly being TRBD1 (5 bases). Germline CDR1 is SNHLY and CDR2 is FYNNEI. The V gene lost 10 bases and the J gene lost 5 bases, with 29 bases spanning the gap. The CDR3 has 17 amino acids. The CDR3 DNA sequence: TGTGCCACCGAGAGGTCTAGGGGCGGGATGGGTTCGACTGAAGCTTTCTTT. Translating gives CATERSRGGMGSTEAFF.

This rearrangement joins TRBV24-1 to TRBJ2-3; TRBD2 agrees at 9 bases. The length of the CDR3 is 16 residues. Germline CDR1 is KGHDR and CDR2 is SFDVKD. With 5 bases clipped from V and 2 bases from J, the junction kept 7 bases outside the gene matches. The CDR3 sequence: CATSARLAGFTDTQYF. DNA of the CDR3: TGTGCCACCAGTGCGCGGCTAGCGGGGTTCACAGATACGCAGTATTTT.

The V call is TRBV7-2, the J call TRBJ1-3; D is undetermined. CDR3 size: 14 residues. Looked up from germline, CDR1 is SGHTA and CDR2 is FQGNSA. V dropped 5 bases and J dropped 4 bases, with 12 bases sitting between them. The DNA of the CDR3 is TGTGCCAGCAGCCCCCAGGCGTCCGGAAACACCATATATTTT. It is translated as CASSPQASGNTIYF.

This rearrangement joins TRBV27 to TRBJ2-7, with D possibly TRBD2 on 5 matching bases. Germline V gives CDR1 MNHEY, CDR2 SMNVEV (reference sequence). This CDR3 is built from 13 residues. V gave up 3 bases and J gave up 5 bases, with 11 bases separating them. The DNA for the CDR3 is TGTGCCAGCAGTTTGATCGAGGGAGACGAGCAGTACTTC. This gives the protein CASSLIEGDEQYF.

The J gene is TRBJ2-5, the V gene TRBV20-1; TRBD1 agrees at 7 bases. Per the germline V gene, CDR1 is DFQATT and CDR2 is SNEGSKA (reference sequence). There are 15 residues in the CDR3. V gave up 3 bases and J gave up 0 bases; unmatched junction bases: 7. CDR3 amino acids: CSASGGQNYQETQYF. CDR3 bases: TGCAGTGCTAGTGGGGGACAGAACTACCAAGAGACCCAGTACTTC.

This clone showed up just once. This chain uses TRBV7-8 with TRBJ2-1; 11 bases align to TRBD1. The CDR3 is 15 amino acids. V shed 5 bases, J shed 2 bases, and the junction held 2 bases outside the gene matches. Germline loops: CDR1 SGHVS, CDR2 FQNEAQ. CDR3 in DNA: TGTGCCAGCAGCGCGGGACAGGGGGCCTACAATGAGCAGTTCTTC. Its translation: CASSAGQGAYNEQFF.

CDR3 bases: TGTGCCAGCAGCCAAGATTGGGGCGGCAGCTCCTACGAGCAGTACTTC. This gives the protein CASSQDWGGSSYEQYF. The J gene is TRBJ2-7, the V gene TRBV3-1 (or the pseudogene TRBV3-2), with TRBD1 as a possible D gene (5 bases). The CDR3 covers 16 residues. CDR1 is LGHDT and CDR2 is YNNKEL in the germline V gene (reference sequence). Trimming removed 0 bases at V and 0 bases at J, with 12 bases between.

The chain couples TRBV6-5 to TRBJ1-4; possibly TRBD1 for D (6 bases). Per germline, CDR1 MNHEY and CDR2 SVGAGI. The ends were cut back, 4 bases at V and 6 bases at J, with 9 bases in the middle. The CDR3 spans 13 residues. CDR3 DNA sequence: TGTGCCAGCAGTTCTCGGACAGATGAAAAACTGTTTTTT. It encodes CASSSRTDEKLFF.

The gene calls are TRBV19 and TRBJ2-2, with 7 bases that match TRBD1. J lost 4 bases, V lost 6 bases, and 5 bases had no gene match. The CDR3 runs to 14 residues. Germline assignment: CDR1 LNHDA and CDR2 SQIVND (reference sequence). As DNA, the CDR3 is TGTGCCAGTAGGACAGGGTCGGCCACCGGGGAGCTGTTTTTT. Translating gives CASRTGSATGELFF.

The V call is TRBV7-3, the J call TRBJ2-5; 8 nucleotides line up with TRBD1. The germline V gene has CDR1 SGHTA and CDR2 FQGTGA. The CDR3 consists of 15 residues. V gave up 2 bases and J gave up 7 bases; unmatched junction bases: 9. This CDR3 is CASSLGAGGLGTQYF. Here the CDR3 DNA reads TGTGCCAGCAGCTTAGGGGCAGGGGGCCTGGGGACCCAGTACTTC.

The genes are TRBV2 and TRBJ2-5; 14 bases are a match to TRBD2. In germline, CDR1 is SNHLY, CDR2 FYNNEI. The V segment lost 9 bases and the J segment 4 bases; nucleotides outside the gene matches: 10. The CDR3 is made up of 16 amino acids. The CDR3 loop is CASKTVGLAGAETQYF. In DNA form, the CDR3 reads TGTGCCAGTAAAACTGTGGGACTAGCGGGGGCAGAGACCCAGTACTTC.

The CDR3 sequence: CASSQVGGNQPQHF. The CDR3 DNA reads TGCGCCAGCAGCCAAGTAGGGGGTAATCAGCCCCAGCATTTT. The chain has TRBV4-1 and TRBJ1-5; weak D call: TRBD1 (6 bases). Germline V gene sequence: CDR1 MGHRA, CDR2 YSYEKL. The ends were cut back, 1 base at V and 4 bases at J, with 8 bases in the middle. The length of the CDR3 is 14 residues.

The chain combines TRBV28 with TRBJ2-2; D not resolved. The CDR3 runs 15 residues. The V end was cut by 5 bases, the J end by 2 bases, with 12 bases between. The germline CDR1 and CDR2 sequences are MDHEN and SYDVKM. CDR3 DNA sequence: TGTGCCAGCAGTCGTACAGTCTCCAACACCGGGGAGCTGTTTTTT. This translates into CASSRTVSNTGELFF.

This clone was seen a few times. The chain joins TRBV27 to TRBJ2-7; weak D call: TRBD2 (6 bases). The germline CDR1 and CDR2 sequences are MNHEY and SMNVEV (reference sequence). Trimming stripped 0 bases from V and 2 bases from J, with 8 bases between. The CDR3 sequence is 14 residues long. The CDR3 coding sequence is TGTGCCAGCAGTTTATCGGGGGGTCCCTACGAGCAGTACTTC. It yields the protein CASSLSGGPYEQYF.

The chain joins TRBV9 to TRBJ2-4; 11 bases align to TRBD2. Looked up from germline, CDR1 is SGDLS and CDR2 is YYNGEE. The CDR3 contains 19 residues. After removal of 0 bases from V and 0 bases from J, the junction contained 8 bases not matched to a gene. The CDR3 DNA sequence: TGTGCCAGCAGCGTAGGTATTAGCGGGAGGGGATTAGCCAAAAACATTCAGTACTTC. This sequence encodes CASSVGISGRGLAKNIQYF. Drawing the rest from reference TRBV9 and TRBJ2-4, the complete variable domain is DSGVTQTPKHLITATGQRVTLRCSPRSGDLSVYWYQQSLDQGLQFLIQYYNGEERAKGNILERFSAQQFPDLHSELNLSSLELGDSALYFCASSVGISGRGLAKNIQYFGAGTRLSVL.

This clone was seen at least ten times. V usage is TRBV7-2 and J usage is TRBJ2-7, with 8 bases that match TRBD1. The V gene's germline CDR1 is SGHTA and CDR2 FQGNSA. This CDR3 comprises 14 residues. The V and J ends lost 2 bases and 4 bases, in that order; junction bases with no gene match: 4. The CDR3: CASSLFTGGYEQYF. The CDR3 DNA sequence: TGTGCCAGCAGCTTATTTACAGGGGGGTACGAGCAGTACTTC.

The rearrangement uses TRBV5-1 and TRBJ2-7; 9 bases fit TRBD2. This CDR3 is 14 amino acids long. The germline V gene has CDR1 SGHRS and CDR2 YFSETQ. After removal of 0 bases from V and 4 bases from J, the junction contained 2 bases not matched to a gene. As DNA, the CDR3 is TGCGCCAGCAGCTTGGTCCTAGCGGGATACGAGCAGTACTTC. Protein product: CASSLVLAGYEQYF.

This clone was seen a handful of times. The chain couples TRBV7-6 to TRBJ1-3; D uncertain. The CDR3 spans 16 residues. Germline assignment: CDR1 SGHVS and CDR2 FNYEAQ. Trimming pared 4 bases from V and 3 bases from J, leaving 16 bases between. The CDR3 nucleotides are TGTGCCAGCAGCTCTCGCCTTCAGGAACGTGGAAACACCATATATTTT. Translation: CASSSRLQERGNTIYF.

CDR3 region: CASSISTRGEQYF. The CDR3 DNA follows: TGTGCCAGCAGCATATCGACAAGGGGGGAGCAGTACTTC. The chain combines TRBV9 with TRBJ2-7, with D tentatively TRBD1 (6 bases). Germline loops: CDR1 SGDLS, CDR2 YYNGEE. V was pared by 4 bases and J by 7 bases, with 15 bases between. The CDR3 loop spans 13 amino acids.

CDR3 nucleotides: TGTGCCATCAGCTTACAGGGGAATACTGAAGCTTTCTTT. Amino acids: CAISLQGNTEAFF. The V and J genes are TRBV10-3 and TRBJ1-1; 7 bases line up with TRBD1. The CDR3 spans 13 residues. In germline, CDR1 is ENHRY, CDR2 SYGVKD. Trimming removed 6 bases from V and 5 bases from J; junction bases left unmatched: 6.

This rearrangement joins TRBV11-2 to TRBJ2-3, with 12 bases lining up with TRBD2. The V and J ends lost 1 base and 6 bases, in that order; junction bases with no gene match: 8. This CDR3 spans 17 amino acids. CDR1 SGHAT and CDR2 FQNNGV come from the germline V gene. Written as DNA, the CDR3 is TGTGCCAGCAGCTTAGGGCTAGCGGGAGGGTCTATGGATACGCAGTATTTT. Translated, it gives CASSLGLAGGSMDTQYF. The full variable domain, with the rest looked up from reference TRBV11-2 and TRBJ2-3, is EAGVAQSPRYKIIEKRQSVAFWCNPISGHATLYWYQQILGQGPKLLIQFQNNGVVDDSQLPKDRFSAERLKGVDSTLKIQPAKLEDSAVYLCASSLGLAGGSMDTQYFGPGTRLTVL.

This clone was found once. The chain is built from TRBV7-8 and TRBJ2-2; 8 bases map to TRBD1. With 5 bases clipped from V and 6 bases from J, the junction kept 11 bases outside the gene matches. CDR3 length equals 16 residues. In germline, CDR1 is SGHVS, CDR2 FQNEAQ. The CDR3 spells CASSVDRGREPGELFF. CDR3 sequence (DNA): TGTGCCAGCAGCGTTGACAGGGGAAGGGAGCCCGGGGAGCTGTTTTTT.

The gene calls are TRBV28 and TRBJ1-1; D is possibly TRBD1 (5 bases). Trimming took off 4 bases at V and 0 bases at J, with 12 bases between the two ends. Germline assignment: CDR1 MDHEN and CDR2 SYDVKM. The CDR3 covers 15 residues. CDR3 protein: CASSSRKGVNTEAFF. CDR3 bases: TGTGCCAGCAGTTCCCGGAAAGGGGTGAACACTGAAGCTTTCTTT.

The chain carries TRBV15 and TRBJ2-7; maybe TRBD2 (6 bases). Per the germline V gene, CDR1 is LNHNV and CDR2 is YYDKDF (reference sequence). The CDR3 runs to 14 residues. The V end was cut by 1 base, the J end by 5 bases, with 12 bases between. The CDR3 DNA is TGTGCCACCAGCAGAGGGGGGGATAACCACGAGCAGTACTTC. Its translation is CATSRGGDNHEQYF.

The V call is TRBV29-1, the J call TRBJ1-6, with D possibly being TRBD1 (5 bases). The V end was cut by 1 base, the J end by 0 bases, with 10 bases between. Germline CDR1 reads SQVTM; CDR2 reads ANQGSEA. This CDR3 contains 16 residues. The CDR3 bases are TGCAGCGTTGAAGTCGGAGGGGTCTCCTATAATTCACCCCTCCACTTT. Translation gives CSVEVGGVSYNSPLHF.

The rearrangement links TRBV5-1 to TRBJ2-2; perhaps TRBD2 as D (6 bases). V gave up 0 bases and J gave up 7 bases, with 13 bases separating them. This CDR3 is 15 amino acids long. CDR1 SGHRS and CDR2 YFSETQ come from the germline V gene. The CDR3 DNA follows: TGCGCCAGCAGCTTGGGACTAGTAGGCGACGGGGAGCTGTTTTTT. The encoded protein is CASSLGLVGDGELFF.

The gene calls are TRBV15 and TRBJ2-3, with D perhaps matching TRBD1 (6 bases). V shed 0 bases and J shed 0 bases, with 13 bases lying between them. The CDR3 sequence is 17 residues long. Per germline, CDR1 LNHNV and CDR2 YYDKDF (reference sequence). This CDR3 reads CATSRDITGRSTDTQYF. The CDR3 DNA follows: TGTGCCACCAGCAGAGATATAACAGGGCGTAGCACAGATACGCAGTATTTT.

The chain employs TRBV7-2 and TRBJ2-1; tentatively, D is TRBD1 (5 bases). This CDR3 is built from 13 residues. V gave up 5 bases and J gave up 5 bases, with 10 bases separating them. The germline V gene has CDR1 SGHTA and CDR2 FQGNSA. The CDR3 spells CASSPGPNNEQFF. The CDR3 bases are TGTGCCAGCAGCCCAGGGCCCAACAATGAGCAGTTCTTC.